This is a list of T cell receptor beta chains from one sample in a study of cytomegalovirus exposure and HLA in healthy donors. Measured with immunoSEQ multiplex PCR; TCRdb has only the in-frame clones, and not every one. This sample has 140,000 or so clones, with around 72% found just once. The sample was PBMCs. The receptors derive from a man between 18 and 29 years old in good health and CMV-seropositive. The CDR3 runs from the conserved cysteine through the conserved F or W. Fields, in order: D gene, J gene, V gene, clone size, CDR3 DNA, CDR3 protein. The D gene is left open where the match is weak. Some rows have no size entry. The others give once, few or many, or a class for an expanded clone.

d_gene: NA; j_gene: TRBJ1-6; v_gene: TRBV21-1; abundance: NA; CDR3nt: TGTGCCAGCAGCATGCGGACACTTGATAATTCACCCCTCCACTTT; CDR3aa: CASSMRTLDNSPLHF
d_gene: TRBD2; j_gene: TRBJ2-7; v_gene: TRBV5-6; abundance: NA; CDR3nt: TGTGCCAGCAGCTTACTTGGGGCGTCTAGCGGGAGAGTCTACGAGCAGTACTTC; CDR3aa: CASSLLGASSGRVYEQYF
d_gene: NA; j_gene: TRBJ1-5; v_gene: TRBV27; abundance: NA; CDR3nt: TGTGCCAGCAGTCCCCCAGGGCCCCAGCATTTT; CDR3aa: CASSPPGPQHF
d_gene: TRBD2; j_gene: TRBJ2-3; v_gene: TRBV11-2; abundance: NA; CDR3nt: TGTGCCAGCAGCTGGGCTAGCGGGGGGCGGGGGGATACGCAGTATTTT; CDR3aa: CASSWASGGRGDTQYF
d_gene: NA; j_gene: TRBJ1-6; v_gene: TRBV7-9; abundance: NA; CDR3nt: TGTGCCAGCAGCTCCCAGCCAGGTGACGGCGAGAATTCACCCCTCCACTTT; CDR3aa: CASSSQPGDGENSPLHF
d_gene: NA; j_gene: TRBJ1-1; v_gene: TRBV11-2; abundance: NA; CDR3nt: TGTGCCAGCACTCTTGCCCAGTCTGAAGCTTTCTTT; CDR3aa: CASTLAQSEAFF
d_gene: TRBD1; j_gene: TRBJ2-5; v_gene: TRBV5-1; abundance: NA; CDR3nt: TGCGCCAGCAGCTGGGGACAGGGGGCGCCCGGGGAGACCCAGTACTTC; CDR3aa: CASSWGQGAPGETQYF
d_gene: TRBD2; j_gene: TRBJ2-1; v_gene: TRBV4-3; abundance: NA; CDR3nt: TGCGCCAGCAGCCAAGTTAGCGGGAGTTGGCAGTTCTTC; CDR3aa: CASSQVSGSWQFF
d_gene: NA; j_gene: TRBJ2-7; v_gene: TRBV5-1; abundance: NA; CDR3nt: TGCGCCAGCAGCACCTGGTTCGATGGGGCCGAGCAGTACTTC; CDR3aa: CASSTWFDGAEQYF
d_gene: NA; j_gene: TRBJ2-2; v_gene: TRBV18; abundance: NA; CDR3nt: TGTGCCAGCTCACCGAACCTTCTCCCGGCCGGGGAGCTGTTTTTT; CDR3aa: CASSPNLLPAGELFF
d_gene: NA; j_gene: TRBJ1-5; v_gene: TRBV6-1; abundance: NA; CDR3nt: TGTGCCACCAGGGAGAGCGGGGAGTACCAGCCCCAGCATTTT; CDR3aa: CATRESGEYQPQHF
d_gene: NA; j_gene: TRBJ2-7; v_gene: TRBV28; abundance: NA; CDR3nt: TGTGCCAGCAGTTTAACAGGGTCCTCCTACGAGCAGTACTTC; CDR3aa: CASSLTGSSYEQYF
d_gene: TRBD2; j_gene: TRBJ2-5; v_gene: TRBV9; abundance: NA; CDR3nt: TGTGCCAGCAGCGTATCTACGGGACTAACGGGAGGGCGAGAGACCCAGTACTTC; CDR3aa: CASSVSTGLTGGRETQYF
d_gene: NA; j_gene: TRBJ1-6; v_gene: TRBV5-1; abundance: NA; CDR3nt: TGCGCCAGCAGCTTGTACCAGGGCCCAAATTCACCCCTCCACTTT; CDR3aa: CASSLYQGPNSPLHF
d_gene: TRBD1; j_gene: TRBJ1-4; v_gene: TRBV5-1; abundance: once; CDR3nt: TGCGCCAGCAGCAGCTTTGGACAGGGGGCTAATAGGGAACTGTTTTTT; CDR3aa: CASSSFGQGANRELFF
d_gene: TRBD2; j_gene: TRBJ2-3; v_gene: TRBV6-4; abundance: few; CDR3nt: TGTGCCAGCAGTGACTCGGCGGGGGGGCCGGATACGCAGTATTTT; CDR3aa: CASSDSAGGPDTQYF
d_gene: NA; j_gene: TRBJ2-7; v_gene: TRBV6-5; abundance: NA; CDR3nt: TGTGCCAGCACCAGGGGATACTCCTACGAGCAGTACTTC; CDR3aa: CASTRGYSYEQYF
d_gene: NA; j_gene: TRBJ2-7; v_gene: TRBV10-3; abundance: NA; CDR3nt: TGTGCCATCAAACAGGAAGCCTACGAGCAGTACTTC; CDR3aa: CAIKQEAYEQYF
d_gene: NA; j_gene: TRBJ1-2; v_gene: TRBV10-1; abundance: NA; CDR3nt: TGCGCCAGCAGGGAGGGCCCCCTCCTTCATGGCTACACCTTC; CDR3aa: CASREGPLLHGYTF
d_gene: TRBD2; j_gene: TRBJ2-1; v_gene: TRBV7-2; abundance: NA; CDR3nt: TGTGCCAGCAGCCCGAGGGCCCCGACTAGCGGGAGGAGACACAATGAGCAGTTCTTC; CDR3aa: CASSPRAPTSGRRHNEQFF
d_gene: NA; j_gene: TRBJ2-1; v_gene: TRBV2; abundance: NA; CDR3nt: TGTGCCAGCACCCCCCGGAGCGGGACAATGGGTGAGCAGTTCTTC; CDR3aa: CASTPRSGTMGEQFF
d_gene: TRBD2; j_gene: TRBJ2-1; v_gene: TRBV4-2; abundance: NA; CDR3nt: TGTGCCAGCAGCCAGAGCCTAGCGGGGGGGGCCTACAATGAGCAGTTCTTC; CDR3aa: CASSQSLAGGAYNEQFF
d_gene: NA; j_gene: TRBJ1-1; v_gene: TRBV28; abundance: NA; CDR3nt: TGTGCCAGCAGTTTTCGGGGAGGGATTCCGCTGGCTTTCTTT; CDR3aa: CASSFRGGIPLAFF
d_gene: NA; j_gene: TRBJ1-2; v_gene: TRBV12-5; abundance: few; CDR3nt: TGTGCCAGAGTCATGTTGGGTTGGGGGGGCCACTATGGCTACACCTTC; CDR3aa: CARVMLGWGGHYGYTF
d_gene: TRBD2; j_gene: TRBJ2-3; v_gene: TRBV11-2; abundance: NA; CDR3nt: TGTGCCAGCAGCTTGGGGGGGACTAGCGGTACAGATACGCAGTATTTT; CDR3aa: CASSLGGTSGTDTQYF
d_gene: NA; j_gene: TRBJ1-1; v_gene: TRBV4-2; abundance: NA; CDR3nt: TGTGCCAGCAGCCCCACCGGGAAGGCTGAAGCTTTCTTT; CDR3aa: CASSPTGKAEAFF
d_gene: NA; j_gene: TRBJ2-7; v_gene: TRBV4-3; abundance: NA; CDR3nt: TGCGCCAGCAGCCAAGAACAGGGATACGAGCAGTACTTC; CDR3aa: CASSQEQGYEQYF
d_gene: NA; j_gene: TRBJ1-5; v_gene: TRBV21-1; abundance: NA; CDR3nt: TGTGCCAGCAGACGGTCAGGGACAGCCTTTACGCCCCAGCATTTT; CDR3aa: CASRRSGTAFTPQHF
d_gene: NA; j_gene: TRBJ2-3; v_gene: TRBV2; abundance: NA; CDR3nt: TGTGCCAGCAGTGCAAACAGGGCGGATACGCAGTATTTT; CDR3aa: CASSANRADTQYF
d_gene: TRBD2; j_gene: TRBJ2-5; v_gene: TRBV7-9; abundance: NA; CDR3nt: TGTGCCAGCAGAGCGGGATTGGAAGAGACCCAGTACTTC; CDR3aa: CASRAGLEETQYF
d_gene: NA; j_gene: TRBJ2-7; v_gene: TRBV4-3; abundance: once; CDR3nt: TGCGCCAGCAGCCCCCAGGGGACCCCCTACGAGCAGTACTTC; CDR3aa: CASSPQGTPYEQYF
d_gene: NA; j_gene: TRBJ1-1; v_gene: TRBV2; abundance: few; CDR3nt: TGTGCCAGCGTCGACAGACTGAACACTGAAGCTTTCTTT; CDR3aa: CASVDRLNTEAFF
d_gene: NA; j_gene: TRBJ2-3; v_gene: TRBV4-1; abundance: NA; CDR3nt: TGCGCCAGCAGCCAAGATCGAGGGACTTTCAGCACAGATACGCAGTATTTT; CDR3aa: CASSQDRGTFSTDTQYF
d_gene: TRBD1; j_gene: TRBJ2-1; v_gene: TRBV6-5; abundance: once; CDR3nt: TGTGCCAGCAGCAAAACAGGGGGCTCCTACAATGAGCAGTTCTTC; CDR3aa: CASSKTGGSYNEQFF
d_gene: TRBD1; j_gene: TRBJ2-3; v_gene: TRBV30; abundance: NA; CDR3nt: TGTGCCCTGGCGGGACAGGGAGGGCTCGGGGATACGCAGTATTTT; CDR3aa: CALAGQGGLGDTQYF
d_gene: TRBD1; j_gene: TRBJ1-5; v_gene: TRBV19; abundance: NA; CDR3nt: TGTGCCAGTAGGACTACAGACAGGGTTTATCAGCCCCAGCATTTT; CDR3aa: CASRTTDRVYQPQHF
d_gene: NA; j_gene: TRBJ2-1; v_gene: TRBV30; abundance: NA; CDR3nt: TGTGCCGGGACCCCGACGGGAACGTACAATGAGCAGTTCTTC; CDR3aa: CAGTPTGTYNEQFF
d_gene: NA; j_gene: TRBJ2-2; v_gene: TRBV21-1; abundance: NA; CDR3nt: TGTGCCAGCAGCTGCCGACAGAACACCGGGGAGCTGTTTTTT; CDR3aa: CASSCRQNTGELFF
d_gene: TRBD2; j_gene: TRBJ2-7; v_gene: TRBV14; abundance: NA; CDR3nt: TGTGCCAGCAGCCAGGGGCTAGCGGTCTTGAGCGAGCAGTACTTC; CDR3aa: CASSQGLAVLSEQYF
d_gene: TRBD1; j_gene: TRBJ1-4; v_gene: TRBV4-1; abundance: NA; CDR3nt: TGCGCCAGCAGCGTCCCGGGACAGGGGGCAGGAGAAAAACTGTTTTTT; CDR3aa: CASSVPGQGAGEKLFF